Below, 29 T cell receptor beta chains from the same sample are listed, as sequenced in a study of regulatory T cells in long-lasting Graves disease. Time point of the sample: newly diagnosed GD, antithyroid drugs for less than 3 months. PBMC-derived RNA was used for the TCR library. According to the study, TCR beta libraries were built with iRepertoire HTBI primers and CDR3-region Arm-PCR. TCRdb itself ran the multiplex PCR reads through MiXCR, one entry per CDR3 protein. The sample lists some 400,000 distinct CDR3 sequences; more than 13% were seen once. This sample also belongs to another study, concerning T cells in Graves' hyperthyroidism and ophthalmopathy.

The sample in question was peripheral blood mononuclear cells (PBMCs), obtained at new diagnosis, from a patient treated with antithyroid drugs. These receptors were collected from a woman in her twenties or thirties with Graves disease.

As for this clonotype: Possible read error: a much larger clone is one base away. V and J are TRBV12-3 or TRBV12-4 and TRBJ2-7; maybe TRBD2 (6 bases). The CDR3 length is 16 residues. The V gene lost 4 bases and the J gene lost 7 bases, with 23 bases spanning the gap. CDR3 loop: CASSYRDSRPSNEQYF. CDR3 DNA sequence: TGTGCCAGCAGTTACCGGGACTCCCGACCCTCCAATGAGCAGTACTTC.

This clonotype was counted ten times or more. This chain joins TRBV20-1 and TRBJ2-7, with TRBD2 matching over 12 bases. Germline lookup yields CDR1 DFQATT and CDR2 SNEGSKA (reference sequence). The ends lost 3 bases at V and 1 base at J; junction bases unmatched: 7. This CDR3 spans 16 amino acids. The chain's CDR3 is CSARGGLAGKSYEQYF. CDR3 DNA: TGCAGTGCTAGGGGGGGACTAGCGGGCAAATCCTACGAGCAGTACTTC.

V usage is TRBV20-1 and J usage is TRBJ1-1; the match to TRBD1 covers 10 bases. V lost 3 bases to trimming and J lost 3 bases; unmatched junction nucleotides: 1. The germline V gene encodes CDR1 DFQATT and CDR2 SNEGSKA (reference sequence). The CDR3 consists of 13 residues. The CDR3 loop is CSARGQGHTEAFF. In nucleotides, the CDR3 is TGCAGTGCTAGGGGACAGGGGCACACTGAAGCTTTCTTT.

As for this clonotype: A much larger clone differs by one base, so this may be a read error. The chain couples TRBV6-1 to TRBJ1-1, with TRBD1 identical over 10 bases. The CDR3 contains 15 residues. Germline assignment: CDR1 MNHNS and CDR2 SASEGT. The CDR3 bases are TGTGCCAGCAGTCAAGACAGGGGGCGAGACACTGAAGCTCTCTTT. It specifies CASSQDRGRDTEALF.

The chain uses TRBV5-1 and TRBJ2-7, with D uncertain. The CDR3 length is 15 residues. V lost 2 bases and J 7 bases, leaving 19 bases between the germline ends. Per the germline V gene, CDR1 is SGHRS and CDR2 is YFSETQ. CDR3: CASSLDASSYNEQYF. In DNA, the CDR3 is TGCGCCAGCAGCTTAGACGCGAGCTCCTACAATGAGCAGTACTTC. Full variable domain (remainder filled in from reference TRBV5-1 and TRBJ2-7): KAGVTQTPRYLIKTRGQQVTLSCSPISGHRSVSWYQQTPGQGLQFLFEYFSETQRNKGNFPGRFSGRQFSNSRSEMNVSTLELGDSALYLCASSLDASSYNEQYFGPGTRLTVT.

The chain joins TRBV6-2 or TRBV6-3 to TRBJ1-5; 7 bases agree with TRBD1. CDR3 length: 15 residues. Germline trimming cut 5 bases from V and 1 base from J; bases unmatched to any gene: 5. Looked up from germline, CDR1 is MNHEY and CDR2 is SVGEGT. As DNA, the CDR3 is TGTGCCAGCAGTGAAGGGACAGTAAGCAATCAGCCCCAGCATTTT. This translates into CASSEGTVSNQPQHF.

A few counts support this clonotype. The V gene is TRBV3-1, the J gene TRBJ2-3; maybe TRBD2 (5 bases). There are 17 residues in the CDR3. The germline V gene has CDR1 LGHDT and CDR2 YNNKEL (reference sequence). V was clipped by 1 base and J by 1 base, with 15 bases between them. The DNA of the CDR3 is TGTGCCAGCAGCCAAGTTATGTGGGAGTTTGGCACAGATACGCAGTATTTT. Translation gives CASSQVMWEFGTDTQYF.

This sequence joins TRBV24-1 and TRBJ2-3; TRBD2 agrees at 9 bases. This CDR3 is built from 16 residues. J gave up 2 bases and V 7 bases, and 9 bases lay outside the gene matches. Germline V gene lookup returns CDR1 KGHDR and CDR2 SFDVKD. In nucleotides, the CDR3 is TGTGCCACCAGGGGAGCGGGAGGTCCCTACACAGATACGCAGTATTTT. Its protein product is CATRGAGGPYTDTQYF.

The chain combines TRBV6-5 with TRBJ2-7, with 7 bases matching TRBD1. The CDR3 extends over 14 amino acids. J was trimmed by 5 bases and V by 4 bases; bases with no gene match: 8. The germline CDR1 and CDR2 sequences are MNHEY and SVGAGI. CDR3 bases: TGTGCCAGCAGTTTTCAGGACAGGCCTAACGAGCAGTACTTC. It is translated as CASSFQDRPNEQYF.

The gene calls are TRBV7-3 and TRBJ2-7, with D perhaps matching TRBD1 or TRBD2 (5 bases each). Germline CDR1 reads SGHTA; CDR2 reads FQGTGA. The CDR3 contains 15 residues. Trimming shortened V by 5 bases and J by 2 bases, and 16 bases separated the two germline ends. The CDR3 DNA is TGTGCCAGCAGCAAAGAAACGGGGCTGACCTACGAGCAGTACTTC. This codes for CASSKETGLTYEQYF.

CDR3 DNA sequence: TGTGCCAGTAGCCCCAGGGACGGAAATAATTCACCCCTCCACTTT. This gives the protein CASSPRDGNNSPLHF. The V call is TRBV19, the J call TRBJ1-6; a possible D gene is TRBD1 (5 bases). The CDR3 consists of 15 residues. From germline, CDR1 is LNHDA and CDR2 SQIVND (reference sequence). The V end was cut by 6 bases, the J end by 5 bases, with 14 bases between.

A word on this clonotype: Germline is not matched at one junction end, which may reflect a read error. The V gene is TRBV5-1, the J gene TRBJ2-1; TRBD1 matches at 8 bases. The length of the CDR3 is 14 residues. Germline V lookup: CDR1 SGHRS, CDR2 YFSETQ. DNA for the CDR3: TGTGCCAGCTCACTACGACAGGGGACAGATGAGCAGTTCTTC. Translated: CASSLRQGTDEQFF.

This clonotype was seen ten or more times. The rearrangement joins TRBV29-1 to TRBJ2-7; D is unresolved. This CDR3 has 13 residues. The V end lost 7 bases, the J end lost 2 bases, and 15 bases lay between the germline ends. From germline, CDR1 is SQVTM and CDR2 ANQGSEA. The CDR3 reads CSGLGSSPYEQYF. The CDR3 DNA reads TGCAGCGGATTGGGGTCCTCACCCTACGAGCAGTACTTC.

The table lists this clonotype with many counts. This rearrangement joins TRBV12-3 or TRBV12-4 to TRBJ2-5; 12 positions agree with TRBD2. The CDR3 loop spans 15 amino acids. After removal of 6 bases from V and 4 bases from J, the junction contained 6 bases not matched to a gene. The CDR3 here is CASSKAGLAGETQYF. The CDR3 nucleotides read TGTGCCAGCAGCAAGGCGGGACTAGCGGGAGAGACCCAGTACTTC.

This clonotype was counted a few times. Just one base apart from a much larger clone, this may be a read error. The chain has TRBV13 and TRBJ1-5; no clear D. Germline values: CDR1 PRHDT, CDR2 FYEKMQ (reference sequence). CDR3 length: 12 residues. Trimming removed 0 bases at V and 9 bases at J, with 6 bases between. CDR3 nucleotides: TGTGCCAGCAGCTTAGGTAGACGGCCCCAGCATTTT. Translation gives CASSLGRRPQHF.

This clonotype was found many times. The rearrangement uses TRBV30 and TRBJ2-7, with TRBD2 identical over 9 bases. The CDR3 runs 14 residues. V lost 0 bases to trimming and J lost 1 base; unmatched junction nucleotides: 1. Germline CDR1 GTSNPN, CDR2 SVGIG (reference sequence). This CDR3 reads CAWSVSGGSYEQYF. As DNA, the CDR3 is TGTGCCTGGAGTGTAAGCGGGGGGTCCTACGAGCAGTACTTC. Full variable domain (remainder filled in from reference TRBV30 and TRBJ2-7): SQTIHQWPATLVQPVGSPLSLECTVEGTSNPNLYWYRQAAGRGLQLLFYSVGIGQISSEVPQNLSASRPQDRQFILSSKKLLLSDSGFYLCAWSVSGGSYEQYFGPGTRLTVT.

This clonotype occurred many times. The chain recombines TRBV10-3 with TRBJ2-7; TRBD1 matches 10 bases. CDR3 length: 15 residues. V dropped 6 bases and J dropped 3; count of bases not matched to a gene: 8. Germline V gene sequence: CDR1 ENHRY, CDR2 SYGVKD. DNA of the CDR3: TGTGCCATCAGAGAAAACCGGGACAGGGGCTACGAGCAGTACTTC. Residues: CAIRENRDRGYEQYF.

The rearrangement uses TRBV7-9 and TRBJ1-4; a weak D match, TRBD1 (6 bases). CDR1 SEHNR and CDR2 FQNEAQ come from the germline V gene (reference sequence). V lost 5 bases, J lost 7 bases, and 17 bases lay in between. This CDR3 contains 15 residues. CDR3: CASSPWGGAREKLFF. The CDR3 coding sequence is TGTGCCAGCAGCCCTTGGGGGGGGGCCCGTGAAAAACTGTTTTTT. Filled out from reference TRBV7-9 and TRBJ1-4, the complete variable domain reads DTGVSQNPRHKITKRGQNVTFRCDPISEHNRLYWYRQTLGQGPEFLTYFQNEAQLEKSRLLSDRFSAERPKGSFSTLEIQRTEQGDSAMYLCASSPWGGAREKLFFGSGTQLSVL.

This clonotype was seen at least ten times. This chain joins TRBV15 and TRBJ2-7, with 9 bases identical to TRBD2. V gave up 3 bases and J gave up 2 bases; unmatched junction bases: 2. The CDR3 has 14 residues. Germline CDR1 is LNHNV and CDR2 is YYDKDF (reference sequence). CDR3 sequence (DNA): TGTGCCACCAGCAGGGGACTAGCTACCTACGAGCAGTACTTC. This sequence encodes CATSRGLATYEQYF.

This clonotype was recorded at least ten times. The chain joins TRBV6-1 to TRBJ1-1; D unclear. Per germline, CDR1 MNHNS and CDR2 SASEGT. The germline V and J ends were trimmed by 2 bases and 1 base, with 8 bases remaining between them. The CDR3 totals 14 residues. CDR3 sequence reads: CASSELIGNTEAFF. The CDR3 nucleotides are TGTGCCAGCAGTGAACTGATAGGGAACACTGAAGCTTTCTTT.

This clonotype was detected ten times or more. The conserved closing phenylalanine or tryptophan is absent in this CDR3, likely reflecting a read error. It is unclear where the CDR3 begins or ends on the DNA, so no DNA is shown, and the CDR3 is as TCRdb lists it. The chain couples TRBV6-5 to TRBJ2-7; the DNA was not compared with TRBD2, the D call given in the table. The CDR3 adds up to 11 amino acids, both ends counted. Germline V CDR1 and CDR2: MNHEY, SVGAGI. The CDR3 loop reads CASSYSGTSVS.

The J gene is TRBJ2-1, the V gene TRBV7-3; TRBD1 might be the D (6 bases). The ends were cut back, 1 base at V and 4 bases at J, with 11 bases in the middle. This CDR3 contains 15 residues. Germline assignment: CDR1 SGHTA and CDR2 FQGTGA. This CDR3 reads CASSLKDSLYNEQFF. The CDR3 DNA is TGTGCCAGCAGCTTAAAGGACAGTTTATACAATGAGCAGTTCTTC.

This clonotype was seen only a few times. The rearrangement uses TRBV2 and TRBJ1-2; no clear D gene. CDR1 is SNHLY, CDR2 FYNNEI, per germline. The V end lost 6 bases, the J end lost 0 bases, and 17 bases lay between the germline ends. The CDR3 extends over 16 amino acids. The DNA for the CDR3 is TGTGCCAGCAGGGCCTTTGCCGGACTCTCTAACTATGGCTACACCTTC. Its translation: CASRAFAGLSNYGYTF.

This clonotype was picked up many times. The chain combines TRBV28 with TRBJ2-6; TRBD2 agrees at 11 bases. The CDR3 is 20 residues long. CDR1 is MDHEN and CDR2 is SYDVKM in the germline V gene. J lost 2 bases, V lost 3 bases, and 12 bases had no gene match. CDR3 nucleotide sequence: TGTGCCAGCAGTTTCCCTCCCCTACTAGCGGGAGCCCCTGGGGCCAACGTCCTGACTTTC. Translation: CASSFPPLLAGAPGANVLTF.

The chain carries TRBV5-1 and TRBJ2-3; D may be TRBD1 or TRBD2 (5 bases each). Germline V lookup: CDR1 SGHRS, CDR2 YFSETQ. The CDR3 runs to 16 residues. The V gene lost 3 bases and the J gene lost 3 bases, with 17 bases spanning the gap. CDR3: CASSSQGTLGTDTQYF. In nucleotides, the CDR3 is TGCGCCAGCAGCTCCCAAGGGACCCTAGGGACAGATACGCAGTATTTT.

This clonotype was recorded a few times. The rearrangement uses TRBV7-6 and TRBJ1-1; no reliable D call. This CDR3 region has 13 residues. The germline V gene has CDR1 SGHVS and CDR2 FNYEAQ. Trimming stripped 3 bases from V and 8 bases from J, with 13 bases between. CDR3 bases: TGTGCCAGCAGCTTTGCAGGCGGAGGGGAAGCTTTCTTT. Its translation: CASSFAGGGEAFF. The full variable domain, with the rest looked up from reference TRBV7-6 and TRBJ1-1, is GAGVSQSPRYKVTKRGQDVALRCDPISGHVSLYWYRQALGQGPEFLTYFNYEAQQDKSGLPNDRFSAERPEGSISTLTIQRTEQRDSAMYRCASSFAGGGEAFFGQGTRLTVV.

This clonotype appeared many times. This sequence joins TRBV6-2 or TRBV6-3 and TRBJ1-5, with D hard to call. The CDR3 extends over 17 amino acids. Germline V gives CDR1 MNHEY, CDR2 SVGEGT. Trimming took 2 bases from V and 3 from J, leaving 17 bases between them. This CDR3 is CASSYDTETSDNQPQHF. CDR3 in DNA: TGTGCCAGCAGTTACGACACAGAAACCTCGGACAATCAGCCCCAGCATTTT.

This clonotype occurred many times. The rearrangement uses TRBV27 and TRBJ2-7, with 7 bases lining up with TRBD1. Trimming cost V 2 bases and J 7 bases; bases outside gene matches: 14. The CDR3 is 16 amino acids. From germline, CDR1 is MNHEY and CDR2 SMNVEV (reference sequence). DNA of the CDR3: TGTGCCAGCAGTTTAGCATCGCCGGGACAGTCTTGGGAGCAGTACTTC. Encoded protein: CASSLASPGQSWEQYF.

CDR3 protein: CASSLSAGNQPQHF. CDR3 DNA: TGTGCCAGCAGTTTATCCGCGGGCAATCAGCCCCAGCATTTT. The genes are TRBV27 and TRBJ1-5; the D is unclear. Germline CDR1 is MNHEY and CDR2 is SMNVEV (reference sequence). The CDR3 is made up of 14 amino acids. V was shortened by 0 bases and J by 2 bases, with 5 bases between the two germline ends.